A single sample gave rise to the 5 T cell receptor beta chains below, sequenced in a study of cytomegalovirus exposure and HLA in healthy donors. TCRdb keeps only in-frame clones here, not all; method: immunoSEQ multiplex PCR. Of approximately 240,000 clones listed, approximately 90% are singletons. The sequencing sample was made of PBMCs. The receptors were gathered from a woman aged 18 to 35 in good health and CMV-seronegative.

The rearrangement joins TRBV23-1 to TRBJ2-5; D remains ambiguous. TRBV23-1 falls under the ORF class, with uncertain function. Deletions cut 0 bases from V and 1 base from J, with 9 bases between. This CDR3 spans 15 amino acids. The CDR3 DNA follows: TGCGCCAGCAGTCAATCGGAACGGAGCCAAGAGACCCAGTACTTC. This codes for CASSQSERSQETQYF.

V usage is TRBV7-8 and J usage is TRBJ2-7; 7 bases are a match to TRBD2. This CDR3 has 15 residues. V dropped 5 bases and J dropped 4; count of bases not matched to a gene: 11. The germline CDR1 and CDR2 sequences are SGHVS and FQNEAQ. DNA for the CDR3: TGTGCCAGCAGCACCAACTCGGGGGGATGGTACGAGCAGTACTTC. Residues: CASSTNSGGWYEQYF.

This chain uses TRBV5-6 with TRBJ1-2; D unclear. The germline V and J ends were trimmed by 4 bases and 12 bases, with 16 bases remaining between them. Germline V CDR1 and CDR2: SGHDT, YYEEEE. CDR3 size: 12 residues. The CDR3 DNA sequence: TGTGCCAGCAGCCCCGGGTCCTACGAGGACACCTTC. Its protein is CASSPGSYEDTF.

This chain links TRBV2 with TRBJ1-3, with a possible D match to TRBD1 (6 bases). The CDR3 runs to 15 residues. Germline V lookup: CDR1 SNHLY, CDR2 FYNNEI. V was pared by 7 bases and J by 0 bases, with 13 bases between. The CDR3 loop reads CASTRGSYSGNTIYF. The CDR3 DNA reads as TGTGCCAGCACCAGGGGCAGCTACTCTGGAAACACCATATATTTT.

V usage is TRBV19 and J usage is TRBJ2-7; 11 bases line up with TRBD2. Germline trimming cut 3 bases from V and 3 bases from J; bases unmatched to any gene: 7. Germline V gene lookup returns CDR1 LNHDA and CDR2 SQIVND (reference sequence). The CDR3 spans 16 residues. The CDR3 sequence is CASSMRTGLADYEQYF. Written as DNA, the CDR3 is TGTGCCAGTAGTATGCGAACGGGACTAGCGGACTACGAGCAGTACTTC.